The 25 T cell receptor beta chains listed next were all sequenced from one sample in a study of T-cell reconstitution after alpha-beta-depleted transplantation in children. A library of TCRbeta sequences, prepared with unique molecular identifiers, was generated. In TCRdb, the PCR reads were re-called with MiXCR into one record per CDR3 protein. Of over 150,000 distinct CDR3 sequences in the sample, about 6% are singletons; the top ten hold under 6%. The specimen was PBMCs, collected before TCRalphabeta/CD19-depleted stem cell transplant. The source of these receptors is a girl under three years old with combined immunodeficiency, due to receive a stem cell transplant.

This clonotype was picked up many times. This chain's CDR3 is CASSFPRPTDTQYF. DNA for the CDR3: TGTGCCAGCAGCTTCCCTCGACCGACAGATACGCAGTATTTT. The chain has TRBV7-2 and TRBJ2-3; D remains ambiguous. This CDR3 contains 14 residues. The V gene's germline CDR1 is SGHTA and CDR2 FQGNSA. Trimming left V 3 bases short and J 3 bases short, with 10 bases between.

This clonotype was counted at least ten times. The gene calls are TRBV15 and TRBJ2-5; D may be TRBD2 (5 bases). Trimming shortened V by 1 base and J by 0 bases, and 9 bases separated the two germline ends. The CDR3 totals 15 residues. From germline, CDR1 is LNHNV and CDR2 YYDKDF (reference sequence). The CDR3 region has the DNA TGTGCCACCAGCAGAGTTCGGACTTACCAAGAGACCCAGTACTTC. As protein: CATSRVRTYQETQYF.

Ten or more counts support this clonotype. The V and J genes are TRBV12-3 or TRBV12-4 and TRBJ2-7; 9 bases align to TRBD2. The CDR3 spans 15 residues. Unmatched junction bases numbered 8, after V lost 3 bases and J lost 5 bases. CDR3 in DNA: TGTGCCAGCAGTTTCGCAGGACTAGCGTTCCACGAGCAGTACTTC. Residues: CASSFAGLAFHEQYF.

This clonotype appeared many times. CDR3 protein: CASTETGELFF. The DNA of the CDR3 is TGTGCCAGCACCGAAACCGGGGAGCTGTTTTTT. V and J are TRBV12-3 or TRBV12-4 and TRBJ2-2; D is unclear. There are 11 residues in the CDR3. The V end was cut by 7 bases, the J end by 5 bases, with 5 bases between.

This clonotype occurred many times. The CDR3: CASSLRTGPNYGYTF. CDR3 nucleotide sequence: TGTGCCAGCAGTTTGCGGACAGGGCCTAACTATGGCTACACCTTC. The chain combines TRBV28 with TRBJ1-2; 8 positions agree with TRBD1. The V segment lost 3 bases and the J segment 0 bases; nucleotides outside the gene matches: 3. The CDR3 spans 15 residues. Germline assignment: CDR1 MDHEN and CDR2 SYDVKM.

This clonotype was seen many times. The CDR3 reads CASSYPLAGAGELFF. CDR3 in DNA: TGTGCCAGCAGTTACCCTTTAGCGGGTGCCGGGGAGCTGTTTTTT. V gene TRBV6-5 combines with J gene TRBJ2-2; the match to TRBD2 covers 7 bases. With V trimmed by 2 bases and J by 6 bases, 6 bases remained unmatched. The CDR3 length is 15 residues. Per germline, CDR1 MNHEY and CDR2 SVGAGI.

There are many counts of this clonotype. The chain joins TRBV10-3 to TRBJ1-2; TRBD1 matches 10 bases. V shed 10 bases and J 3 bases; nucleotides not matched to a gene: 5. CDR1 and CDR2 (germline): ENHRY, SYGVKD. The CDR3 covers 13 residues. CDR3 loop: CATTGQGDYGYTF. In DNA, the CDR3 is TGTGCCACGACAGGACAGGGGGACTATGGCTACACCTTC.

This clonotype has just a few counts. The chain is built from TRBV5-6 and TRBJ2-2; the D is unclear. Germline CDR1 and CDR2: SGHDT and YYEEEE. The V end was cut by 3 bases, the J end by 5 bases, with 8 bases between. The CDR3 extends over 13 amino acids. The CDR3 loop is CASSSGVTGELFF. The CDR3 nucleotides read TGTGCCAGCAGCTCTGGGGTTACCGGGGAGCTGTTTTTT.

This clonotype was observed many times. The V call is TRBV4-3, the J call TRBJ2-3; D is ambiguous. Trimming left V 0 bases short and J 2 bases short, with 9 bases between. The CDR3 covers 15 residues. Germline V CDR1 and CDR2: LGHNA, YSLEER. The CDR3 is CASSQDLVATDTQYF. DNA for the CDR3: TGCGCCAGCAGCCAAGATCTGGTAGCCACAGATACGCAGTATTTT.

This chain links TRBV20-1 with TRBJ1-3, with a weak D call TRBD1 (6 bases). V dropped 6 bases and J dropped 6 bases, with 15 bases sitting between them. The CDR3 consists of 13 residues. The germline gives CDR1 DFQATT, CDR2 SNEGSKA (reference sequence). This CDR3 reads CSARSRGPNTIYF. The CDR3 nucleotides are TGCAGTGCCCGTAGTCGGGGGCCAAACACCATATATTTT.

The table lists this clonotype with many counts. The chain recombines TRBV29-1 with TRBJ2-2; TRBD2 is a possible D gene (6 bases). CDR1 is SQVTM and CDR2 is ANQGSEA in the germline V gene. There are 14 residues in the CDR3. V shed 7 bases and J shed 3 bases, with 15 bases lying between them. Here the CDR3 reads CSGRERVHTGELFF. The DNA of the CDR3 is TGCAGCGGTAGGGAGCGGGTTCACACCGGGGAGCTGTTTTTT.

The rearrangement joins TRBV6-2 or TRBV6-3 to TRBJ2-7; D gene uncertain. V was clipped by 11 bases and J by 7 bases, with 12 bases between them. CDR1 MNHEY and CDR2 SVGEGT come from the germline V gene. This CDR3 spans 10 amino acids. The CDR3 sequence is CAGGSLEQYF. The DNA for the CDR3 is TGTGCCGGTGGGTCACTTGAGCAGTACTTC.

This clonotype was detected a few times. The chain couples TRBV11-2 to TRBJ1-1; D unresolved. CDR1 and CDR2 (germline): SGHAT, FQNNGV. This CDR3 is 14 amino acids long. The V end lost 0 bases, the J end lost 1 base, and 6 bases lay between the germline ends. The CDR3: CASSLDEPNTEAFF. The CDR3 coding sequence is TGTGCCAGCAGCTTAGATGAACCGAACACTGAAGCTTTCTTT. The whole variable domain, filled in from reference TRBV11-2 and TRBJ1-1, reads EAGVAQSPRYKIIEKRQSVAFWCNPISGHATLYWYQQILGQGPKLLIQFQNNGVVDDSQLPKDRFSAERLKGVDSTLKIQPAKLEDSAVYLCASSLDEPNTEAFFGQGTRLTVV.

This clonotype was observed many times. The chain couples TRBV4-3 to TRBJ1-2; no clear D gene. Germline CDR1 LGHNA, CDR2 YSLEER. The CDR3 covers 16 residues. Trimming took 1 base from V and 5 from J, leaving 17 bases between them. The CDR3 loop reads CASSQVSTSQLYGYTF. The DNA for the CDR3 is TGCGCCAGCAGCCAAGTATCAACGAGCCAGCTTTATGGCTACACCTTC.

In this sample, this clonotype turned up many times. The V and J genes are TRBV12-3 or TRBV12-4 and TRBJ1-3; D not resolved. The ends were cut back, 5 bases at V and 4 bases at J, with 12 bases in the middle. CDR3 length: 14 amino acids. CDR3 DNA sequence: TGTGCCAGCAGTCATCCGGATGAGGGAAACACCATATATTTT. This translates into CASSHPDEGNTIYF.

The V and J genes are TRBV20-1 and TRBJ1-5, with D unresolved. CDR1 is DFQATT and CDR2 is SNEGSKA in the germline V gene (reference sequence). The CDR3 contains 13 residues. Between the trimmed V and J ends, which lost 6 bases and 4 bases, there was a span of 13 bases. CDR3 residues: CSAQIYGNQPQHF. DNA of the CDR3: TGCAGTGCCCAGATTTATGGGAATCAGCCCCAGCATTTT.

This clonotype was detected ten times or more. The J gene is TRBJ1-1, the V gene TRBV18; a weak D match, TRBD1 (5 bases). The V and J ends lost 5 bases and 2 bases respectively, with 9 bases between them. The V gene's germline CDR1 is KGHSH and CDR2 LQKENI. This CDR3 spans 13 amino acids. CDR3 DNA: TGTGCCAGCTCATCGGACATCAACACTGAAGCTTTCTTT. This gives the protein CASSSDINTEAFF.

The J gene is TRBJ2-5, the V gene TRBV4-1, with D perhaps TRBD2 (6 bases). CDR1 is MGHRA and CDR2 is YSYEKL in the germline V gene. The CDR3 is 15 residues long. V was trimmed by 0 bases and J by 5 bases, leaving 13 bases between them. The CDR3 sequence is CASSQESSVVETQYF. The CDR3 DNA sequence: TGCGCCAGCAGCCAAGAGTCTAGCGTGGTGGAGACCCAGTACTTC.

This clonotype was counted ten times or more. This chain joins TRBV20-1 and TRBJ2-1, with a tentative D call TRBD2 (5 bases). The CDR3 runs 13 residues. V was trimmed by 2 bases and J by 10 bases, leaving 15 bases between them. Germline V gene sequence: CDR1 DFQATT, CDR2 SNEGSKA (reference sequence). The CDR3 region is CSARHPELDEQFF. The CDR3 nucleotides are TGCAGTGCTAGACACCCCGAACTAGACGAGCAGTTCTTC.

This clonotype was detected many times. V usage is TRBV4-2 and J usage is TRBJ2-1; perhaps TRBD2 as D (7 bases). This CDR3 region has 17 residues. V lost 1 base to trimming and J lost 7 bases, with 20 bases between them. Germline V CDR1 and CDR2: LGHNA, YNFKEQ. CDR3 in amino acids: CASSQAHSGGRGNEQFF. Written as DNA, the CDR3 is TGTGCCAGCAGCCAAGCCCACTCGGGGGGCCGGGGGAATGAGCAGTTCTTC.

Comments on this clonotype: A read error is possible here, since a much larger clone lies one base away. The V gene is TRBV7-9, the J gene TRBJ2-1; D is possibly TRBD1 or TRBD2 (5 bases each). CDR1 is SEHNR and CDR2 is FQNEAQ in the germline V gene (reference sequence). CDR3 length equals 14 residues. CDR3 in amino acids: CASSPRDGNNEHFF. The CDR3 DNA follows: TGTGCCAGCAGTCCCCGGGACGGGAACAATGAGCATTTCTTC.

This clonotype came up many times. This chain uses TRBV19 with TRBJ1-1; D is perhaps TRBD1 (5 bases). Germline V gives CDR1 LNHDA, CDR2 SQIVND (reference sequence). This CDR3 spans 14 amino acids. V was cut by 4 bases and J by 5 bases, with 14 bases left in between. In nucleotides, the CDR3 is TGTGCCAGTAGTACTCTCGGGGGAGGGACTGAAGCTTTCTTT. This sequence encodes CASSTLGGGTEAFF.

Many counts were recorded for this clonotype. V and J are TRBV7-2 and TRBJ2-1; no clear D. V gave up 2 bases and J gave up 5 bases, with 4 bases separating them. Per germline, CDR1 SGHTA and CDR2 FQGNSA. This CDR3 is built from 12 residues. The CDR3 DNA follows: TGTGCCAGCAGCTTAACAAACAATGAGCAGTTCTTC. The encoded protein is CASSLTNNEQFF.

A word on this clonotype: Because it lacks the conserved phenylalanine or tryptophan at the end, this CDR3 is likely a read error. The V call is TRBV11-2, the J call TRBJ2-5; D is unclear. The CDR3 contains 14 residues. Trimming took 4 bases from V and 5 from J, leaving 14 bases between them. Germline lookup yields CDR1 SGHAT and CDR2 FQNNGV. CDR3 in DNA: TGTGCCAGCAGCTCTACTATAATGGGGGAGACCCAGTACTCC. Protein sequence: CASSSTIMGETQYS.

The sample holds many counts of this clonotype. The genes are TRBV20-1 and TRBJ2-1; D perhaps matches TRBD2 (6 bases). The CDR3 sequence is 14 residues long. Trimming left V 3 bases short and J 5 bases short, with 14 bases between. Germline CDR1 and CDR2: DFQATT and SNEGSKA (reference sequence). CDR3 DNA sequence: TGCAGTGCTAGTGTGTTCAGGGAGGACAATGAGCAGTTCTTC. This translates into CSASVFREDNEQFF.